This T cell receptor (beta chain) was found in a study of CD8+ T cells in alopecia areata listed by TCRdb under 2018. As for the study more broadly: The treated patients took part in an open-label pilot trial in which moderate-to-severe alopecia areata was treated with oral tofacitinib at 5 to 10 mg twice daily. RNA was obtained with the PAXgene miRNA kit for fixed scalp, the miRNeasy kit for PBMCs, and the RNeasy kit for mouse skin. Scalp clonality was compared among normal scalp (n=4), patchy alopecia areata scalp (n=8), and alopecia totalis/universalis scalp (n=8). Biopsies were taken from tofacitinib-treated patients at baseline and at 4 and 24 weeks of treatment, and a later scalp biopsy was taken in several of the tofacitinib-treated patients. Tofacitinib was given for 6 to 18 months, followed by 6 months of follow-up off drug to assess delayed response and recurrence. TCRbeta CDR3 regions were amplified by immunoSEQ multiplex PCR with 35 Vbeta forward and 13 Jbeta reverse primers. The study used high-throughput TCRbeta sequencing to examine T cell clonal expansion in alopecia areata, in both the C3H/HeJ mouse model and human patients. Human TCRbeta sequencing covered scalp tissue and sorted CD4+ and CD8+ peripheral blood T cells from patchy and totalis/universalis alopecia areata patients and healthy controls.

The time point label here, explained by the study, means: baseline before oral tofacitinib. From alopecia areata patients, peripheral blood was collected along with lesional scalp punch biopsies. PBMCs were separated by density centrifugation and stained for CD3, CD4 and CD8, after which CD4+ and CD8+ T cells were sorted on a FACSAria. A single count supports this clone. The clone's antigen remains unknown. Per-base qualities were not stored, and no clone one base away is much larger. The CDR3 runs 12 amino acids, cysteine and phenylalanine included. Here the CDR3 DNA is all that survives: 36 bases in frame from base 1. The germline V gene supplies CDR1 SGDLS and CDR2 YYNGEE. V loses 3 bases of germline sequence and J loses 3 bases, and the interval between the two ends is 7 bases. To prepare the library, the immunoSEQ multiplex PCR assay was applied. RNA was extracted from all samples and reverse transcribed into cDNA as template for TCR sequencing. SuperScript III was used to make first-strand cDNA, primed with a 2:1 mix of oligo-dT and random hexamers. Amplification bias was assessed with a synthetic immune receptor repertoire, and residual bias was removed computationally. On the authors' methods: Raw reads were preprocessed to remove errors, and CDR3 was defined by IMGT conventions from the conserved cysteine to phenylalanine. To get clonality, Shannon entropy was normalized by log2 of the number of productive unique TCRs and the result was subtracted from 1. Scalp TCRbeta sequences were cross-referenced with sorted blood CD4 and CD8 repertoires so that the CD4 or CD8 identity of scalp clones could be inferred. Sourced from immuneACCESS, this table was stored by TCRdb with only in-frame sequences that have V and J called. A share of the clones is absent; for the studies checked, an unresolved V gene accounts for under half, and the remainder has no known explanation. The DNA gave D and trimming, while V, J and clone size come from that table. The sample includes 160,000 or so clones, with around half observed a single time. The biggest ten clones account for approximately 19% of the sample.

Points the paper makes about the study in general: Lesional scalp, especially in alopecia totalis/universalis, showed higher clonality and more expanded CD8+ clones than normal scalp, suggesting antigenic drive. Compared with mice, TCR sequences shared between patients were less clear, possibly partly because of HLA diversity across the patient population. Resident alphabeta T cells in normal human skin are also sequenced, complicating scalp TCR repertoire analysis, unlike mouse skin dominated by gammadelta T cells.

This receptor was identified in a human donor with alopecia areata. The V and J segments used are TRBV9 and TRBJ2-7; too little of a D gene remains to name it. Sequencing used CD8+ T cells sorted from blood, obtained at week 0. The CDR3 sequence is CASSGDNYEQYF. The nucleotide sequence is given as TGTGCCAGCAGCGGAGACAACTACGAGCAGTACTTC.